Each of the 2 T cell receptor beta chains below was sequenced from the same sample in a study of OX40 agonist ivuxolimab in advanced cancers. The data were produced by immunoSEQ multiplex PCR, yet TCRdb's version contains in-frame clones alone and is incomplete. The sample holds some 98,000 clones, around 90% seen once. Sequences were derived from CD4+ or CD8+ T cells sorted from blood, sampled in a trial of the OX40 agonist ivuxolimab. These receptors were obtained from an adult with an advanced solid tumor such as melanoma, head and neck, liver or kidney cancer.

The chain joins TRBV7-3 to TRBJ2-7, with no clear D. V lost 4 bases, J lost 3 bases, and 10 bases lay in between. The germline V gene has CDR1 SGHTA and CDR2 FQGTGA. The CDR3 consists of 13 residues. The chain's CDR3 is CASSSRPFYEQYF. The CDR3 DNA follows: TGTGCCAGCAGCTCCCGACCGTTCTACGAGCAGTACTTC.

This chain joins TRBV9 and TRBJ1-4; D is possibly TRBD1 (6 bases). Germline loops: CDR1 SGDLS, CDR2 YYNGEE. V lost 3 bases to trimming and J lost 1 base, with 13 bases between them. The CDR3 sequence is 16 residues long. In nucleotides, the CDR3 is TGTGCCAGCAGCGCGCTTGAGGGGGGAACTAATGAAAAACTGTTTTTT. Translated, it gives CASSALEGGTNEKLFF.